The 10 T cell receptor beta chains below come from one sample, sequenced in a study of molecular identifiers for immune sequencing clone quantification (dated by TCRdb to 2016 to 2019). Library creation used PCR. Sequencing was carried out with an Illumina HiSeq 4000. TCRdb reprocessing: public reads trimmed at Q25 with fastp, clones called with MiXCR, in-frame beta chains kept. Every entry covers one CDR3 protein and lists the most common genes and DNA from its rows. The sample has about 640,000 distinct CDR3 sequences on record, 15% to 20% of them singletons. Approximately 0.9% of the sample comes from the top ten. The sample comprised naive CD8+ T cells from blood, with Jurkat cell RNA spiked in. The cell subset or site label here, explained by the study, means: FACS-sorted CD8+CD4-CCR7+CD45RA+ naive T cells. All receptors come from a human donor in good health. Some libraries in this study had Jurkat cell RNA spiked in.

This clonotype appeared many times. J is TRBJ2-2 and V is TRBV30; D not certain. The length of the CDR3 is 13 residues. Trimming left V 2 bases short and J 6 bases short, with 10 bases between. Germline loops: CDR1 GTSNPN, CDR2 SVGIG (reference sequence). CDR3 nucleotides: TGTGCCTGGAGTTGGGTAAACGCCGGGGAGCTGTTTTTT. Translation gives CAWSWVNAGELFF. Together with reference TRBV30 and TRBJ2-2, the CDR3 gives the full variable domain: SQTIHQWPATLVQPVGSPLSLECTVEGTSNPNLYWYRQAAGRGLQLLFYSVGIGQISSEVPQNLSASRPQDRQFILSSKKLLLSDSGFYLCAWSWVNAGELFFGEGSRLTVL.

The chain couples TRBV24-1 to TRBJ2-7; D not certain. CDR3 length: 13 residues. The V and J ends lost 4 bases and 2 bases respectively, with 8 bases between them. CDR1 KGHDR and CDR2 SFDVKD come from the germline V gene. The chain's CDR3 is CATSDKVTYEQYF. DNA of the CDR3: TGTGCCACCAGTGACAAGGTCACCTACGAGCAGTACTTC.

In regard to this clonotype: A read error is possible here, since a much larger clone lies one base away. The V gene is TRBV12-3 or TRBV12-4, the J gene TRBJ2-1; 7 positions match TRBD1. The CDR3 contains 14 residues. CDR3 DNA: TGTGCCAGCGTGTACGGGACAGCCTACAATGGGCAGTTCTTC. This sequence encodes CASVYGTAYNGQFF.

In this sample, this clonotype turned up a few times. The chain joins TRBV12-3 or TRBV12-4 to TRBJ2-5, with D possibly TRBD1 on 5 matching bases. Trimming cost V 2 bases and J 2 bases, with 9 bases left between them. The CDR3 is 14 residues long. For the CDR3, the DNA is TGTGCCAGCAGTTTAAATAGGGGACAAGAGACCCAGTACTTC. It yields the protein CASSLNRGQETQYF.

This clonotype was counted at least ten times. The V call is TRBV6-5, the J call TRBJ2-3; no firm D call. The germline gives CDR1 MNHEY, CDR2 SVGAGI. V was clipped by 3 bases and J by 1 base, with 8 bases between them. The CDR3 has 14 amino acids. This CDR3 is CASSYRQGTDTQYF. The CDR3 nucleotides read TGTGCCAGCAGTTATAGGCAGGGCACAGATACGCAGTATTTT.

This clonotype occurred many times. The chain joins TRBV4-1 to TRBJ1-1, with a possible D match to TRBD1 (5 bases). The CDR3 length is 17 residues. The V end lost 0 bases, the J end lost 5 bases, and 19 bases lay between the germline ends. Germline-derived CDR1 and CDR2 are MGHRA and YSYEKL. The chain's CDR3 is CASSQDRGYGGGTEAFF. The CDR3, as DNA: TGCGCCAGCAGCCAAGATCGGGGTTACGGGGGGGGGACTGAAGCTTTCTTT.

This clonotype was counted many times. The chain uses TRBV5-1 and TRBJ2-7; perhaps TRBD1 as D (7 bases). CDR3 length equals 15 residues. Trimming pared 3 bases from V and 0 bases from J, leaving 13 bases between. CDR1 and CDR2 (germline): SGHRS, YFSETQ. The CDR3 here is CASSSRQGGSYEQYF. The CDR3 nucleotides read TGCGCCAGCAGCTCACGACAGGGAGGCTCCTACGAGCAGTACTTC.

Ten or more counts support this clonotype. This chain links TRBV9 with TRBJ2-3, with D possibly matching TRBD1 (7 bases). This CDR3 has 16 residues. Germline V gene data show CDR1 as SGDLS and CDR2 as YYNGEE. The germline V and J ends were trimmed by 0 bases and 2 bases, with 13 bases remaining between them. The CDR3 sequence: CASSVGAGGYTDTQYF. The CDR3 DNA reads as TGTGCCAGCAGCGTAGGGGCAGGGGGGTACACAGATACGCAGTATTTT.

The chain carries TRBV15 and TRBJ2-2; D is ambiguous. Germline CDR1 is LNHNV and CDR2 is YYDKDF (reference sequence). The CDR3 consists of 15 residues. The V end lost 3 bases, the J end lost 1 base, and 9 bases lay between the germline ends. The CDR3 spells CATSSGRLNTGELFF. CDR3 bases: TGTGCCACCAGCAGCGGACGCCTGAACACCGGGGAGCTGTTTTTT.

The genes are TRBV3-1 and TRBJ2-1; D is uncertain. The CDR3 is made up of 14 amino acids. With 1 base removed from V and 4 bases from J, the gap between germline ends came to 8 bases. The germline CDR1 and CDR2 sequences are LGHDT and YNNKEL (reference sequence). The CDR3 DNA sequence: TGTGCCAGCAGCCAAGGGACCCGTTACAATGAGCAGTTCTTC. This codes for CASSQGTRYNEQFF.